The sequence of this TCR beta chain was determined in a study of blood T cell repertoires in COVID-19. As for the study in general: Some COVID-19 samples were acute and others convalescent; all came from the United States, Italy and Spain. PBMCs, B-cell-depleted T cells, or T cells provided the cDNA or gDNA that made up the material.

Germline V gene lookup returns CDR1 LGHDT and CDR2 YNNKEL (reference sequence). The CDR3 has 17 amino acids. V lost 0 bases, J lost 2 bases, and 8 bases stayed unmatched. In the original processing: Using reference gene primer amplification, nucleated cell counts were estimated. Sequenced by immunoSEQ multiplex PCR; TCRdb stores in-frame clones only, minus some. V, J and clone size reflect that table, while D and trimming were determined from the DNA. The table has 84,000 or so clones, 80% to 90% seen once; the top ten hold less than 40%. The receptor comes from a man older than 75 with active or convalescent COVID-19. Sequencing input: peripheral blood. The chain recombines TRBV3-1 (or the pseudogene TRBV3-2) with TRBJ2-3, with 7 bases matching TRBD2. In nucleotides, the CDR3 is TGTGCCAGCAGCCAAGATCGGCGGGAGTCTATCACAGATACGCAGTATTTT. It specifies CASSQDRRESITDTQYF.